The clone carrying this T cell receptor beta chain was observed a few times. The antigen is not known. These data belong to a study of blood T cells in healthy people across ages. The study, taken as a whole, reports: Unsorted PBMCs ruled out conclusive naive versus antigen-experienced comparison. As naive T cell percentage varied, TCR beta diversity correlated strongly with it.

Together with a sample-barcoded 5' primer, a J-beta primer mix was included in a second PCR lasting roughly 6 to 12 cycles. MiXCR, applied by TCRdb to the 5' RACE reads, yields one record per CDR3 protein. The data hold 600,000 to 800,000 distinct CDR3 sequences, with more than 20% observed a single time. The CDR3 contains 15 residues. Germline CDR1 and CDR2: SGHTA and FQGNSA. The germline V and J ends were trimmed by 1 base and 3 bases, with 12 bases remaining between them. The sample comprised blood. V usage is TRBV7-2 and J usage is TRBJ2-5; no clear D. This TCR was recovered from a man aged 65 to 85 in good health. The CDR3 sequence: CASSLDATREETQYF. The CDR3 bases are TGTGCCAGCAGCTTAGACGCGACACGAGAAGAGACCCAGTACTTC.